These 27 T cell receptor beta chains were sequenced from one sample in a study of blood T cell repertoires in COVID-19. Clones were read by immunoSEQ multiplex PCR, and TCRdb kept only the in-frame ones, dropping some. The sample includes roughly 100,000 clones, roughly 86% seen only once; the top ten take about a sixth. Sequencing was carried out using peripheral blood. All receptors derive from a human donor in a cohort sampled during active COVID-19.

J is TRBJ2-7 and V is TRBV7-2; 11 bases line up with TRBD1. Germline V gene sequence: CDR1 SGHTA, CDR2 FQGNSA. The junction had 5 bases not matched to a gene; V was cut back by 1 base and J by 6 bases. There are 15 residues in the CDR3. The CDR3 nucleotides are TGTGCCAGCAGCTTAGGTGGACAGGGGGCGCGCGAGCAGTACTTC. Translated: CASSLGGQGAREQYF. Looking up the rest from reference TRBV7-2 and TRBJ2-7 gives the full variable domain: GAGVSQSPSNKVTEKGKDVELRCDPISGHTALYWYRQSLGQGLEFLIYFQGNSAPDKSGLPSDRFSAERTGGSVSTLTIQRTQQEDSAVYLCASSLGGQGAREQYFGPGTRLTVT.

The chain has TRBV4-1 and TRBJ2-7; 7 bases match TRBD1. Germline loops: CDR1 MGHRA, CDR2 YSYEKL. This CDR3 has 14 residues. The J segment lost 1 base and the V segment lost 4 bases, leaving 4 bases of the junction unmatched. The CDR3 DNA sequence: TGCGCCAGCAGCCGGGACAGCGTTTCCTACGAGCAGTACTTC. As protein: CASSRDSVSYEQYF.

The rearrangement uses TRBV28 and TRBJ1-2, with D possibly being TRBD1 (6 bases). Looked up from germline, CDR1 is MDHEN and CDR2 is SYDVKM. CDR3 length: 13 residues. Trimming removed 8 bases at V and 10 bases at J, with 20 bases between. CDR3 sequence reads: CASLQGQDIVYTF. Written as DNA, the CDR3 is TGTGCCAGCCTCCAGGGGCAGGACATAGTCTACACCTTC.

CDR3 amino acids: CASSPTGSKGTQYF. The DNA for the CDR3 is TGTGCCAGCTCACCCACAGGGTCAAAGGGTACGCAGTATTTT. This chain uses TRBV18 with TRBJ2-3, with a possible D match to TRBD1 (6 bases). CDR3 size: 14 residues. Germline loops: CDR1 KGHSH, CDR2 LQKENI. Between the trimmed V and J ends, which lost 3 bases and 8 bases, there was a span of 15 bases.

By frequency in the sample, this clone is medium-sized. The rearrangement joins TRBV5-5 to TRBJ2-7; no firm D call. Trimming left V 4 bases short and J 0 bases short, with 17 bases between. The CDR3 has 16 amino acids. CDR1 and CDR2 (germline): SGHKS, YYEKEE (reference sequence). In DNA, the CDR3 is TGTGCCAGCAGCGTGAAGTCTGGCCCTTCCTCCTACGAGCAGTACTTC. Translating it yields CASSVKSGPSSYEQYF. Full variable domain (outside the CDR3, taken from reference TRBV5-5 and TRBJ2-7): DAGVTQSPTHLIKTRGQQVTLRCSPISGHKSVSWYQQVLGQGPQFIFQYYEKEERGRGNFPDRFSARQFPNYSSELNVNALLLGDSALYLCASSVKSGPSSYEQYFGPGTRLTVT.

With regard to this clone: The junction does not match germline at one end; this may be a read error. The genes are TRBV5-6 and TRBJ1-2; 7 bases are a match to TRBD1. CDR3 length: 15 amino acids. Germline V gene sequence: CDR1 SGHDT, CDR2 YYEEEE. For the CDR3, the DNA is TGTGCCAGCCGCTTGACCGGGACAGCGTTCTATGGCTACACCTTC. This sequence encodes CASRLTGTAFYGYTF.

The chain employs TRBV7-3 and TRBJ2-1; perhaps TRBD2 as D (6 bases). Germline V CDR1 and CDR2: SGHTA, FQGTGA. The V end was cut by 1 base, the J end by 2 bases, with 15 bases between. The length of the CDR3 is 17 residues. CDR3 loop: CASSLKGGGEPYNEQFF. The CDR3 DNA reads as TGTGCCAGCAGCTTAAAAGGTGGCGGGGAGCCCTACAATGAGCAGTTCTTC.

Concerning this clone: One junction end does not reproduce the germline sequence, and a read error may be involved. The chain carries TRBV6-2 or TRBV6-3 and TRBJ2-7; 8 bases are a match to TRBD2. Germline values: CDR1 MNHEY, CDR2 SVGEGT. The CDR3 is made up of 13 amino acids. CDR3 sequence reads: CASSQLPGTRATF. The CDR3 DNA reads TGTGCCAGCAGTCAATTGCCCGGGACTAGGGCGACATTC.

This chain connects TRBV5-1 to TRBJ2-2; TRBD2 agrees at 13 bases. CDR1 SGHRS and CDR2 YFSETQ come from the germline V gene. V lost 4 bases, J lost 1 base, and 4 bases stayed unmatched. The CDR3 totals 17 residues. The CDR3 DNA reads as TGCGCCAGCAGCGGAACTAGCGGGGGGGTGAACACCGGGGAGCTGTTTTTT. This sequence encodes CASSGTSGGVNTGELFF.

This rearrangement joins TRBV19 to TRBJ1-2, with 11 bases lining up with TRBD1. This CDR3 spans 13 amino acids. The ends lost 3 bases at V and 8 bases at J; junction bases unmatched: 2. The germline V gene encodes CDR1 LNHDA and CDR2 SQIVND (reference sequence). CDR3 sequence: CASSIGTGGGYTF. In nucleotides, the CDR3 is TGTGCCAGTAGTATCGGGACAGGGGGAGGCTACACCTTC.

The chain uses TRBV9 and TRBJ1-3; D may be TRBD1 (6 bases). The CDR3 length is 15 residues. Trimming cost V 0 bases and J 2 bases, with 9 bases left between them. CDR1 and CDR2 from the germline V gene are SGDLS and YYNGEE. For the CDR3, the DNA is TGTGCCAGCAGCGTAGTTCCAGGGGCTGGAAACACCATATATTTT. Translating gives CASSVVPGAGNTIYF. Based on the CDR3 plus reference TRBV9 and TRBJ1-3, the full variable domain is DSGVTQTPKHLITATGQRVTLRCSPRSGDLSVYWYQQSLDQGLQFLIQYYNGEERAKGNILERFSAQQFPDLHSELNLSSLELGDSALYFCASSVVPGAGNTIYFGEGSWLTVV.

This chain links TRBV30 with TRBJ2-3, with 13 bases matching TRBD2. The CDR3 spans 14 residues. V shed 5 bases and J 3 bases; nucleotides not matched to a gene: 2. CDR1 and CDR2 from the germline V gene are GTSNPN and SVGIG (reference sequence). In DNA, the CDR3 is TGTGCCTGGGTACTAGCGGGGGGGACAGATACGCAGTATTTT. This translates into CAWVLAGGTDTQYF.

The DNA of the CDR3 is TGTGCCAGCAGCCTAGGGACTCGGGGCCCGGTGTCGTACTTC. This encodes CASSLGTRGPVSYF. The J gene is TRBJ2-7, the V gene TRBV3-1 (or the pseudogene TRBV3-2); the D gene is possibly TRBD2 (6 bases). The CDR3 spans 14 residues. Germline V gene data show CDR1 as LGHDT and CDR2 as YNNKEL (reference sequence). V was trimmed by 4 bases and J by 12 bases, leaving 22 bases between them.

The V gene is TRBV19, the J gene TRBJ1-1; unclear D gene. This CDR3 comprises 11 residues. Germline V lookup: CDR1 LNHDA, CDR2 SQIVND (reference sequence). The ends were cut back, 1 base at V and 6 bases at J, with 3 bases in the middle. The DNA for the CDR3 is TGTGCCAGTAGTATAGTCTCTGAAGCTTTCTTT. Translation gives CASSIVSEAFF.

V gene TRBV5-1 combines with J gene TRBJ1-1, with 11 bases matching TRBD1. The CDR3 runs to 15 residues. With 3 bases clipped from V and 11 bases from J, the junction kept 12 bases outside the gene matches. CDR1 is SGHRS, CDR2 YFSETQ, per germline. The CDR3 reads CASSSGQGAISLAFF. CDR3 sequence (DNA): TGCGCCAGCAGCTCCGGACAGGGGGCCATAAGCTTGGCTTTCTTT.

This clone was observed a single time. In nucleotides, the CDR3 is TGTGCCAGCAGTGACTCGGCAGAGAACACTGAAGCTTTCTTT. This gives the protein CASSDSAENTEAFF. The V gene is TRBV6-4, the J gene TRBJ1-1, with D unresolved. Germline V CDR1 and CDR2: MRHNA, SNTAGT. This CDR3 has 14 amino acids. V was cut by 0 bases and J by 1 base, with 6 bases left in between.

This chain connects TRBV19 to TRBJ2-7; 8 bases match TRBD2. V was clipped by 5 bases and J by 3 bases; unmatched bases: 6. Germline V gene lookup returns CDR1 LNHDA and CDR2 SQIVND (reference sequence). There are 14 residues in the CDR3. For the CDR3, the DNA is TGTGCCAGTAGTTCCAGCGGGGGTCACTACGAGCAGTACTTC. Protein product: CASSSSGGHYEQYF.

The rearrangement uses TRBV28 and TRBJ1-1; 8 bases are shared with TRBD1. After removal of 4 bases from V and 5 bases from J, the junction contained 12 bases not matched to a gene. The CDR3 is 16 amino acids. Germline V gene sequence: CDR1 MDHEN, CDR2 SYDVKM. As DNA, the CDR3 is TGTGCCAGCAGTTGGCAGGGGGCAAGGGGGGTAACTGAAGCTTTCTTT. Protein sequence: CASSWQGARGVTEAFF.

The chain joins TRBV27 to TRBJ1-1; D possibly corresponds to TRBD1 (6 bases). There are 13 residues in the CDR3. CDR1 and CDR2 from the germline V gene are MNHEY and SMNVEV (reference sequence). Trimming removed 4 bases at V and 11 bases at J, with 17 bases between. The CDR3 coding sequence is TGTGCCAGCAGTTCAGGCAGGGGCCTCGCGGCTTTCTTT. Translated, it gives CASSSGRGLAAFF.

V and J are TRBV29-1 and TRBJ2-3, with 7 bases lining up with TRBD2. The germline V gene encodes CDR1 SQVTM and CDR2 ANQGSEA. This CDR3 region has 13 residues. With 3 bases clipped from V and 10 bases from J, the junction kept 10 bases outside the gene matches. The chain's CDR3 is CSVDGGSSDSQYF. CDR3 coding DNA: TGCAGCGTTGACGGGGGGTCTAGCGATTCGCAGTATTTT.

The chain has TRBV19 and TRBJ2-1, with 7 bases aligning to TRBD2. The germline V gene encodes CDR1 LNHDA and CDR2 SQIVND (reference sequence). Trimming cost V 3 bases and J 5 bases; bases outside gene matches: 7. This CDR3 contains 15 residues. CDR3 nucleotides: TGTGCCAGTAGTATGTTGGGGGGGAGAAACAATGAGCAGTTCTTC. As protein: CASSMLGGRNNEQFF. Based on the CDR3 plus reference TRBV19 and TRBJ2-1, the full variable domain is DGGITQSPKYLFRKEGQNVTLSCEQNLNHDAMYWYRQDPGQGLRLIYYSQIVNDFQKGDIAEGYSVSREKKESFPLTVTSAQKNPTAFYLCASSMLGGRNNEQFFGPGTRLTVL.

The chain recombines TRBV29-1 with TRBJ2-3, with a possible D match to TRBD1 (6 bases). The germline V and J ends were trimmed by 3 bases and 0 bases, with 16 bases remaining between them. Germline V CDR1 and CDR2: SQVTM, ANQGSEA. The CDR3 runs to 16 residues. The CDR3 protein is CSVDQTGLRSTDTQYF. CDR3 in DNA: TGCAGCGTTGACCAGACAGGACTTCGTAGCACAGATACGCAGTATTTT.

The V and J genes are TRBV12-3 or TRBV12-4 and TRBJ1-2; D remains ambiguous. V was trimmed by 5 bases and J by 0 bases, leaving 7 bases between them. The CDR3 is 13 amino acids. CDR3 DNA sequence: TGTGCCAGCAGTCAGACACCTAACTATGGCTACACCTTC. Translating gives CASSQTPNYGYTF.

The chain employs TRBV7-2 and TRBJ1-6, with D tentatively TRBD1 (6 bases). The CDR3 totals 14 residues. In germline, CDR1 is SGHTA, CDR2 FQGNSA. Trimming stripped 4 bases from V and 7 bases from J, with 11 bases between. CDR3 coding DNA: TGTGCCAGCAGCTCACAGGGACCCAATTCACCCCTCCACTTT. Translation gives CASSSQGPNSPLHF.

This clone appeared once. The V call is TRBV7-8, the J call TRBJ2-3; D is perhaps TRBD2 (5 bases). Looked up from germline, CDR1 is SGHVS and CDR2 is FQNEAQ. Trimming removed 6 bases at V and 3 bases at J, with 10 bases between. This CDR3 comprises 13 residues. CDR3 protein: CASREPGTDTQYF. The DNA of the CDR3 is TGTGCCAGCAGGGAGCCGGGAACAGATACGCAGTATTTT.

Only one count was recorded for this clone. CDR3 coding DNA: TGTGCCACCAGCAGACTCCTTTCCAGGGGAAAAAACTATGGCTACACCTTC. Protein sequence: CATSRLLSRGKNYGYTF. V gene TRBV15 combines with J gene TRBJ1-2; possibly TRBD1 for D (6 bases). The germline CDR1 and CDR2 sequences are LNHNV and YYDKDF (reference sequence). V lost 2 bases, J lost 2 bases, and 18 bases lay in between. The CDR3 runs to 17 residues.

The CDR3 DNA reads as TGTGCCAGCAGCCCCCGATTAGGGACAGCCACTGAAGCTTTCTTT. This translates into CASSPRLGTATEAFF. J is TRBJ1-1 and V is TRBV7-2; 7 positions agree with TRBD1. Germline CDR1 is SGHTA and CDR2 is FQGNSA. This CDR3 region has 15 residues. J was trimmed by 4 bases and V by 5 bases; bases with no gene match: 10.